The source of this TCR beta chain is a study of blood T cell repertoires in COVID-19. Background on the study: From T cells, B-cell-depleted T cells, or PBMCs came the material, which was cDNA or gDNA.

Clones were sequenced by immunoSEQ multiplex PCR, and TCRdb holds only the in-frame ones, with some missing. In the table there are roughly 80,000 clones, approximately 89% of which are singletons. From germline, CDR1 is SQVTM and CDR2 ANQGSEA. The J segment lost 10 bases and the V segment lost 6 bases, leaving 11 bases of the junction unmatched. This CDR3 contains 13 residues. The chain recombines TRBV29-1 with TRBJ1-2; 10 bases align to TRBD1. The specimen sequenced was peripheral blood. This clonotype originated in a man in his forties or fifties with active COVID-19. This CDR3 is CSVWTGGRGAYTF. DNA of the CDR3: TGCAGCGTCTGGACAGGGGGGCGGGGTGCCTACACCTTC.